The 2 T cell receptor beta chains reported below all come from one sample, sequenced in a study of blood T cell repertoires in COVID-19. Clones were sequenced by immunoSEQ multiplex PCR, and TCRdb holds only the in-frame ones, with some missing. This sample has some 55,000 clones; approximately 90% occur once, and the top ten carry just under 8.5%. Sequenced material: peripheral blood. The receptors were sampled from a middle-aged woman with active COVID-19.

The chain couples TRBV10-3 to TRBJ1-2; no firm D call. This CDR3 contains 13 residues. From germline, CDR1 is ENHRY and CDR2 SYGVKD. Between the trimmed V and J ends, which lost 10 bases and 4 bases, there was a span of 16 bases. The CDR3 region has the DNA TGTGCCACCTCCCGGGAGTGGAGCTATGGCTACACCTTC. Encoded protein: CATSREWSYGYTF.

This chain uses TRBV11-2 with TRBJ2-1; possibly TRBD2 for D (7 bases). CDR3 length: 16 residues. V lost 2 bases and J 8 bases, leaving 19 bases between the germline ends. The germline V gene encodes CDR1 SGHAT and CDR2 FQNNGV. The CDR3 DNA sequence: TGTGCCAGCAGCTTATCCTCCTGGGGGGGCCGGGATGAGCAGTTCTTC. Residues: CASSLSSWGGRDEQFF.